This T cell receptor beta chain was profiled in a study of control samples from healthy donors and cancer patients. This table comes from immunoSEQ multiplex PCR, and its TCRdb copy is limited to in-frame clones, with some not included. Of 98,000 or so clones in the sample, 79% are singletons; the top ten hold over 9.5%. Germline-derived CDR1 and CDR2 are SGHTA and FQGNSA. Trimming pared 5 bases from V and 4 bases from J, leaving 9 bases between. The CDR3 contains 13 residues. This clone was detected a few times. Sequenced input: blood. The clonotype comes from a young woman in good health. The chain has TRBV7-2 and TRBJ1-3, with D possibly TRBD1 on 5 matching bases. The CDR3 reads CASSINRGNTIYF. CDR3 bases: TGTGCCAGCAGCATTAACAGGGGAAACACCATATATTTT. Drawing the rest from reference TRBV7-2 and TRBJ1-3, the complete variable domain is GAGVSQSPSNKVTEKGKDVELRCDPISGHTALYWYRQSLGQGLEFLIYFQGNSAPDKSGLPSDRFSAERTGGSVSTLTIQRTQQEDSAVYLCASSINRGNTIYFGEGSWLTVV.